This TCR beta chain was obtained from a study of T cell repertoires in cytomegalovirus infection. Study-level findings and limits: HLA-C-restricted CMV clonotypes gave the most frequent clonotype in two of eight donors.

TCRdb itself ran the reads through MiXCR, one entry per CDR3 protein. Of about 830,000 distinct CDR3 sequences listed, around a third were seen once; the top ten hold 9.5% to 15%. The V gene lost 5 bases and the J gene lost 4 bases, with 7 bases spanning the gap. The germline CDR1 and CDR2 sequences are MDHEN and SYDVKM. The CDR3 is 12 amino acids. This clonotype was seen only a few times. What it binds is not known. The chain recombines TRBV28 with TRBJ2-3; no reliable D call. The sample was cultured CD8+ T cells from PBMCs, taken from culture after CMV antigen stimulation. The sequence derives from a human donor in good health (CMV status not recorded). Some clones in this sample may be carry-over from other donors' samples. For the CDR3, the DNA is TGTGCCAGCAGTACCTCTCCAGATACGCAGTATTTT. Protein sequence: CASSTSPDTQYF.